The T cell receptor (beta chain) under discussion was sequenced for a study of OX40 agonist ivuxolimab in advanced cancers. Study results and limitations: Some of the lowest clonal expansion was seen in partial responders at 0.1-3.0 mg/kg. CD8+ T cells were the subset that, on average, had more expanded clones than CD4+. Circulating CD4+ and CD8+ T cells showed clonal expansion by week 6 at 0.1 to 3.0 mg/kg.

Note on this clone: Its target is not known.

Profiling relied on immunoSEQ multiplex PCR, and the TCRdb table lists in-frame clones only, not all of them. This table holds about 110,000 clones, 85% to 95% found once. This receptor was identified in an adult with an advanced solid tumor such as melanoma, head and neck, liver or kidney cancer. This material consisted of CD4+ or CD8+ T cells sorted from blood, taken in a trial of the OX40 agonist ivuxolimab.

The CDR3 here is CASSLLGSSYNSPLHF. CDR3 sequence (DNA): TGTGCCAGCAGCTTACTGGGGAGCTCCTATAATTCACCCCTCCACTTT. The genes are TRBV7-8 and TRBJ1-6; D unclear. Germline CDR1 SGHVS, CDR2 FQNEAQ. Trimming stripped 2 bases from V and 0 bases from J, with 8 bases between. This CDR3 comprises 16 residues.